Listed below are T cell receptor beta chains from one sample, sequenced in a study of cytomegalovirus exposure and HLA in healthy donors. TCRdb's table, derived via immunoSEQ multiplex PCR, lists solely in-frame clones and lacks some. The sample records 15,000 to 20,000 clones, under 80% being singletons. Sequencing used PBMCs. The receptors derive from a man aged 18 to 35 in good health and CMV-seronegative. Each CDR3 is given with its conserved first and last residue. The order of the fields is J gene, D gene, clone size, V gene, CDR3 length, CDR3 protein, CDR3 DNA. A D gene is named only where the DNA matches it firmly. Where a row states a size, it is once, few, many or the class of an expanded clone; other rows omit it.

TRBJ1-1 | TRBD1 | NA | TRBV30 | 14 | CAWTSGTVNTEAFF | TGTGCCTGGACCTCCGGGACAGTGAACACTGAAGCTTTCTTT
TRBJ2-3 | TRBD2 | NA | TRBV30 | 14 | CAWSVGLAGDMQYF | TGTGCCTGGAGTGTGGGACTAGCGGGGGATATGCAGTATTTT
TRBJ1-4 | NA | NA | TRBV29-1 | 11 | CSVEQDEKLFF | TGCAGCGTTGAACAGGATGAAAAACTGTTTTTT
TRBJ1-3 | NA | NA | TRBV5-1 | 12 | CASSAPADTIYF | TGCGCCAGCAGCGCTCCTGCGGACACCATATATTTT
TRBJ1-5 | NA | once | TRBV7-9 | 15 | CASSLSTGHNQPQHF | TGTGCCAGCAGCTTATCCACCGGACACAATCAGCCCCAGCATTTT
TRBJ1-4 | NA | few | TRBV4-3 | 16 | CASSQDYTGSWEKLFF | TGCGCCAGCAGCCAAGATTACACAGGGTCTTGGGAAAAACTGTTTTTT
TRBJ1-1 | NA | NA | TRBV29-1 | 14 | CSVEVRGIHTEAFF | TGCAGCGTTGAAGTCAGGGGAATCCACACTGAAGCTTTCTTT
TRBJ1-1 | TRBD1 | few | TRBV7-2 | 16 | CASSFLGGQRNTEAFF | TGTGCCAGCAGCTTTTTGGGGGGACAGCGGAACACTGAAGCTTTCTTT
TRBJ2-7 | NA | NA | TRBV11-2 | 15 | CASSLNAHSSYEQYF | TGTGCCAGCAGCTTAAACGCACACAGCTCCTACGAGCAGTACTTC
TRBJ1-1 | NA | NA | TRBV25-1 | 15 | CASSESSGFGSEAFF | TGTGCCAGCAGTGAATCGAGCGGTTTCGGGTCTGAAGCTTTCTTT
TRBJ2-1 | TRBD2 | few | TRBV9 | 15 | CASSVGQRGYNEQFF | TGTGCCAGCAGCGTGGGGCAGCGGGGGTACAATGAGCAGTTCTTC
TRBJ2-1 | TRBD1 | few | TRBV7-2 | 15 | CASSPTGGAYNEQFF | TGTGCCAGCAGCCCTACAGGGGGAGCCTACAATGAGCAGTTCTTC
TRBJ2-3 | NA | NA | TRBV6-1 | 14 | CASSERASTDTQYF | TGTGCCAGCAGTGAGCGGGCTAGCACAGATACGCAGTATTTT
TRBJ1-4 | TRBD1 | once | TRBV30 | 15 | CAWSGTGLGNEKLFF | TGTGCCTGGAGTGGGACAGGACTGGGGAATGAAAAACTGTTTTTT
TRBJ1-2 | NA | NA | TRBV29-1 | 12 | CSVEFQGYGYTF | TGCAGCGTTGAATTCCAGGGTTATGGCTACACCTTC
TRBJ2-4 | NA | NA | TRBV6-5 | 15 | CARGLRTLAKNIQYF | TGTGCCAGGGGACTCCGAACACTAGCCAAAAACATTCAGTACTTC
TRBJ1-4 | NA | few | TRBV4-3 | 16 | CASSQDTLATNEKLFF | TGCGCCAGCAGCCAGGACACCTTGGCAACTAATGAAAAACTGTTTTTT
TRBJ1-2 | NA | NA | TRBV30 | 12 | CAWSVRSYGYTF | TGTGCCTGGAGTGTACGGTCGTATGGCTACACCTTC
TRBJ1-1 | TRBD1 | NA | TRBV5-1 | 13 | CASSLTGVTEAFF | TGCGCCAGCAGCCTGACAGGGGTTACTGAAGCTTTCTTT